This is a list of T cell receptor beta chains from one sample in a study of cytomegalovirus exposure and HLA in healthy donors. TCRdb's copy holds only in-frame clones and misses some; the assay was immunoSEQ multiplex PCR. In the table there are approximately 90,000 clones, 70% of which are singletons. Specimen: PBMCs. These receptors originate from a woman aged 45-59 years in good health and CMV-seropositive. The CDR3 runs from the conserved cysteine through the conserved F or W.

>TRBV28
CASSSTGWGYEQYF
>TRBV29-1
CSVSGTRSYNEQFF
>TRBV15
CATSRDRSGGYTF
>TRBV11-2
CASSLDRWTGAYEQYF
>TRBV7-2
CASSPWTGVLQPQHF
>TRBV18
CASSAGQGTGELFF
>TRBV6-6
CASSLPSGVNEQFF
>TRBV6-1
CASREGPHNEQFF
>TRBV21-1
CASSTGTPFTGELFF
>TRBV2
CASSGQGRNTEAFF
>TRBV6-6
CASSHLGGNEQYF
>TRBV6-5
CASTPGQNYGYTF
>TRBV2
CASNTGLRGNTEAFF
>TRBV2
CASQRPEHTGELFF
>TRBV4-2
CASSQGREATDTQYF
>TRBV4-1
CASSRSGTDSGNTIYF
>TRBV15
CATTLYRVSHEQYF
>TRBV10-3
CAIRYIPDGDTEAFF
>TRBV28
CASSKLAGVEQFF
>TRBV11-2
CASSLFIEEQGDYEQYF
>TRBV5-1
CASSTRTGANTEAFF
>TRBV4-1
CASSPPAGGSYEQFF
>TRBV5-4
CASSLVGQRNTIYF
>TRBV19
CASSMLNAATGELFF
>TRBV4-1
CASSQPAGRTNYGYTF
>TRBV5-1
CASSLQLAGGETQYF
>TRBV5-4
CASSLSGNQETQYF
>TRBV29-1
CSVAGHPSTDTQYF
>TRBV27
CASSQNTGELFF
>TRBV28
CASSLSGEGVLKQFF
>TRBV29-1
CSVCLAGFSTDTQYF
>TRBV6-4
CASSDVPTFSTDTQYF
>TRBV9
CASSGSGAGLGHEQFF
>TRBV5-4
CATGTGAREQYF
>TRBV28
CASSFYRVSTDTQYF
>TRBV4-1
CASSHHNLGGLRQKNTEAFF
>TRBV14
CASSRGNEQFF
>TRBV6-5
CASSRDRKAFF
>TRBV27
CASNQRWLAGVPTDTQYF
>TRBV7-2
CASSLGTGTQYEQYF
>TRBV27
CASSWFSLVRRTSGRAFRDTQYF
>TRBV5-8
CASSSGRGWEQFF
>TRBV2
CASIRREGRRKDTQYF
>TRBV6-1
CASRDRGGTEAFF
>TRBV2
CASRALSGRSQETQYF
>TRBV5-6
CASSFSPGPQHF
>TRBV7-9
CASRTDMINEKLFF